This T cell receptor (beta chain) was sequenced for a study of sequential checkpoint blockade in melanoma. Study summary: After both sequences, patients received maintenance nivolumab.

This clone qualifies as medium-sized (0.01 to 0.1%). The sample's treatment: randomized to nivolumab then ipilimumab (arm A) or the reverse (arm B). Method: immunoSEQ multiplex PCR; TCRdb's copy keeps in-frame clones and lacks some. Among about 22,000 clones listed, roughly 70% were seen once. Germline values: CDR1 KGHSH, CDR2 LQKENI. The CDR3 consists of 14 residues. V lost 3 bases to trimming and J lost 1 base, with 9 bases between them. Sequencing used CD8+ T cells sorted from blood (inferred from file names), obtained from a patient given nivolumab and ipilimumab in sequence. The clonotype originates from a human donor with melanoma. The chain uses TRBV18 and TRBJ1-1; no clear D. Here the CDR3 DNA reads TGTGCCAGCTCACCTATAGCCCCGAACACTGAAGCTTTCTTT. Residues: CASSPIAPNTEAFF.